This note documents a single T cell receptor beta chain sequence. In the study's own analysis: Reference gene primer amplification gave nucleated cell count estimates. Here immunoSEQ multiplex PCR was the method, and the copy in TCRdb shows in-frame clones only, minus some. V, J and clone size are those of that table, while D and trimming were read from the DNA. This sample yields 80,000 or so clones, of which roughly 86% are seen a single time; less than 2.5% belongs to the top ten. The germline V and J ends were trimmed by 0 bases and 6 bases, with 10 bases remaining between them. Germline V gene sequence: CDR1 SGHRS, CDR2 YFSETQ. The CDR3 runs to 15 residues. This sample was included in a study of blood T cell repertoires in COVID-19. Looking at the study overall: Some COVID-19 samples were acute and others convalescent; all came from the United States, Italy and Spain. PBMCs, B-cell-depleted T cells, or T cells provided the cDNA or gDNA that made up the material.

The rearrangement uses TRBV5-1 and TRBJ1-6, with D possibly matching TRBD1 (6 bases). The origin of this receptor is a woman aged 60-75 years with acute or convalescent COVID-19. The material sequenced was peripheral blood. The CDR3, as DNA: TGCGCCAGCAGCTTGGACGGCAGGGGTAATTCACCCCTCCACTTT. It is translated as CASSLDGRGNSPLHF. Drawing the rest from reference TRBV5-1 and TRBJ1-6, the complete variable domain is KAGVTQTPRYLIKTRGQQVTLSCSPISGHRSVSWYQQTPGQGLQFLFEYFSETQRNKGNFPGRFSGRQFSNSRSEMNVSTLELGDSALYLCASSLDGRGNSPLHFGNGTRLTVT.